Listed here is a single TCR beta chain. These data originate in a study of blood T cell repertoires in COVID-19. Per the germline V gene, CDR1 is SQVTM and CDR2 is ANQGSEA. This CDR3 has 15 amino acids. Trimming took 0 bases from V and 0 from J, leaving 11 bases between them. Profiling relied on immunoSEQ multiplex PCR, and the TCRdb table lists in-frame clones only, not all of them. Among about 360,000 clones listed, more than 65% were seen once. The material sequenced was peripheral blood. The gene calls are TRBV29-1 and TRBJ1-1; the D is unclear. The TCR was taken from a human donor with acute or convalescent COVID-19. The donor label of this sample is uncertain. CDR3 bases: TGCAGCGTTGAAGATATCGGGATAATGAACACTGAAGCTTTCTTT. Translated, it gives CSVEDIGIMNTEAFF.